This paragraph covers one T cell receptor beta chain sequence. This record comes from a study of cytomegalovirus exposure and HLA in healthy donors. In the PCR, 60 Vbeta and 13 Jbeta primers were used. TCRdb's copy holds only in-frame clones and misses some; the assay was immunoSEQ multiplex PCR. The table has over 150,000 clones, about 80% seen once; the top ten hold 6.5% to 8.5%. Germline assignment: CDR1 KGHSH and CDR2 LQKENI. Losses at the gene ends were 2 bases for V and 5 bases for J; bases not matched to a gene: 5. This CDR3 is built from 14 residues. Sequenced sample: PBMCs. The source of this sequence is a man aged 25 to 45 in good health and CMV-seropositive. J is TRBJ2-7 and V is TRBV18; TRBD2 matches at 8 bases. CDR3 DNA: TGTGCCAGCTCACCAGCGGGAGGCCAAGACGAGCAGTACTTC. Its protein is CASSPAGGQDEQYF.